This TCR beta chain was observed in a study of T-cell memory formation after mild COVID-19. MiXCR was run by TCRdb on the 5' RACE reads, yielding one entry per CDR3 protein. The sample carries 35,000 to 50,000 distinct CDR3 sequences, less than 8% recorded once. This clonotype was counted many times. This CDR3 has 13 amino acids. Losses at the gene ends were 6 bases for V and 3 bases for J; bases not matched to a gene: 8. Per germline, CDR1 DFQATT and CDR2 SNEGSKA (reference sequence). Input material: PBMCs or a T cell subset sorted from them (not recorded which). The rearrangement links TRBV20-1 to TRBJ2-7, with TRBD1 identical over 7 bases. The receptor was derived from an adult who had mild COVID-19 (a few samples of this study predate the infection). Cell type and time point are not known. CDR3 in DNA: TGCAGTGCGCGGACAGGTGCCCTCTACGAGCAGTACTTC. As protein: CSARTGALYEQYF.